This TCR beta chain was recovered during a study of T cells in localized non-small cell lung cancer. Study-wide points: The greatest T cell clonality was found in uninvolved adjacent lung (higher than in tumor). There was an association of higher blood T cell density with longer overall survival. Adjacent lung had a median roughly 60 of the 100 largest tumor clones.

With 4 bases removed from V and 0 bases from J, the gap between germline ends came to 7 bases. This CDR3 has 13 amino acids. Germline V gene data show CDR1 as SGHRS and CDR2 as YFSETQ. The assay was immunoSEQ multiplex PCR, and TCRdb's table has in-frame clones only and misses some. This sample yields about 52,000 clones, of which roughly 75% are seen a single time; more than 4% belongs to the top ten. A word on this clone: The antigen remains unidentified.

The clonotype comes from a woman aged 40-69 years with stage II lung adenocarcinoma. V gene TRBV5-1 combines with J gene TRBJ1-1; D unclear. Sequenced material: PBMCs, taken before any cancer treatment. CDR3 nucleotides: TGCGCCAGCAGCCTTACTTTGAACACTGAAGCTTTCTTT. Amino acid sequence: CASSLTLNTEAFF.